This passage covers 10 T cell receptor beta chains from one sample sequenced in a study of cytomegalovirus exposure and HLA in healthy donors (dated by TCRdb to 2016 to 2017). The method behind the library was the immunoSEQ multiplex PCR assay. For the multiplex PCR, a mixture combining 60 forward primers for TCR Vbeta segments and 13 reverse primers for TCR Jbeta segments was used. In its TCRdb copy, this immuneACCESS table keeps in-frame sequences only and misses some clones. Where compared with another copy, unresolved V genes explain less than half of these, and the others have no known cause. Counted in this sample were about 210,000 clones; 75% to 80% of them appeared once. About 1.7% of the sample rests with the top ten. The source material was PBMCs. These TCRs come from a male donor in good health and CMV-seronegative.

This chain uses TRBV7-7 with TRBJ2-7; TRBD1 might be the D (6 bases). Trimming left V 3 bases short and J 2 bases short, with 17 bases between. Germline V gene lookup returns CDR1 SSHAT and CDR2 FNYEAQ (reference sequence). The CDR3 totals 16 residues. The CDR3 here is CASSLGQGHHTYEQYF. The CDR3 nucleotides are TGTGCCAGCAGCTTGGGTCAGGGACACCACACCTACGAGCAGTACTTC.

The genes are TRBV5-1 and TRBJ2-5, with D possibly being TRBD1 (6 bases). The DNA end favors TRBJ2-7, so the J call may be wrong. From germline, CDR1 is SGHRS and CDR2 YFSETQ. This CDR3 region has 15 residues. The CDR3 reads CASSLQGDGYYEQYF. In DNA form, the CDR3 reads TGCGCCAGCAGCTTACAGGGAGATGGCTACTACGAGCAGTACTTC.

This clone showed up just once. J is TRBJ2-7 and V is TRBV5-8; maybe TRBD2 (6 bases). Germline V gene sequence: CDR1 SGHTS, CDR2 YDEGEE. V was clipped by 3 bases and J by 10 bases, with 8 bases between them. This CDR3 is 10 amino acids long. In DNA form, the CDR3 reads TGTGCCAGCAGCTGGGGGGACCAGTACTTC. This encodes CASSWGDQYF.

This chain connects TRBV19 to TRBJ2-7; D unclear. Germline V gene lookup returns CDR1 LNHDA and CDR2 SQIVND (reference sequence). The CDR3 spans 12 residues. V was trimmed by 4 bases and J by 2 bases, leaving 6 bases between them. As DNA, the CDR3 is TGTGCCAGTAGTACCACAGCCTACGAGCAGTACTTC. It encodes CASSTTAYEQYF.

The chain joins TRBV9 to TRBJ2-7; D possibly corresponds to TRBD2 (6 bases). The CDR3 sequence is 13 residues long. V lost 0 bases and J lost 10, with 14 bases in between. CDR1 and CDR2 from the germline V gene are SGDLS and YYNGEE. The CDR3 coding sequence is TGTGCCAGCAGCGTAGGGGGGGTGACGGCTCAGTACTTC. Amino acid sequence: CASSVGGVTAQYF. Using reference TRBV9 and TRBJ2-7 for the parts outside the CDR3, the full variable domain is DSGVTQTPKHLITATGQRVTLRCSPRSGDLSVYWYQQSLDQGLQFLIQYYNGEERAKGNILERFSAQQFPDLHSELNLSSLELGDSALYFCASSVGGVTAQYFGPGTRLTVT.

The count of this clone is one. The junction departs from germline at one end; a sequencing error may be responsible. The chain links TRBV6-4 to TRBJ2-7, with 11 bases matching TRBD2. Germline V CDR1 and CDR2: MRHNA, SNTAGT. The CDR3 contains 15 residues. CDR3 in amino acids: CASTYGTSGGYGQYF. CDR3 sequence (DNA): TGTGCCAGCACCTATGGGACTAGCGGTGGCTACGGGCAGTACTTC.

This chain uses TRBV2 with TRBJ2-5, with 10 bases matching TRBD1. The V and J ends lost 7 bases and 4 bases, in that order; junction bases with no gene match: 3. The CDR3 covers 13 residues. CDR1 is SNHLY, CDR2 FYNNEI, per germline. The CDR3 protein is CASTRTGGETQYF. Here the CDR3 DNA reads TGTGCCAGCACCAGGACAGGGGGAGAGACCCAGTACTTC.

V usage is TRBV6-5 and J usage is TRBJ1-1; D is perhaps TRBD1 (5 bases). This CDR3 has 16 amino acids. The ends were cut back, 1 base at V and 4 bases at J, with 16 bases in the middle. Looked up from germline, CDR1 is MNHEY and CDR2 is SVGAGI. The CDR3 loop is CASSYLSFDSPTEAFF. CDR3 in DNA: TGTGCCAGCAGTTACTTGTCTTTCGACAGTCCCACTGAAGCTTTCTTT.

This clone was recorded once. This rearrangement joins TRBV30 to TRBJ2-7; the D gene is possibly TRBD2 (6 bases). The V gene lost 4 bases and the J gene lost 4 bases, with 11 bases spanning the gap. Germline V gene lookup returns CDR1 GTSNPN and CDR2 SVGIG (reference sequence). CDR3 length: 12 amino acids. CDR3 amino acids: CAWTGVRYEQYF. The DNA for the CDR3 is TGTGCCTGGACGGGAGTGCGTTACGAGCAGTACTTC.

The chain links TRBV25-1 to TRBJ2-3, with D possibly TRBD2 on 5 matching bases. V dropped 4 bases and J dropped 5 bases, with 22 bases sitting between them. The CDR3 spans 17 residues. Germline CDR1 is MGHDK and CDR2 is SYGVNS. CDR3 bases: TGTGCCAGCAGTGTTGTCGAGGGAAGCCAAGGGATAGATACGCAGTATTTT. It yields the protein CASSVVEGSQGIDTQYF.